Shown below are 9 T cell receptor beta chains from a single sample sequenced in a study of cytomegalovirus exposure and HLA in healthy donors. Libraries were prepared by immunoSEQ multiplex PCR; TCRdb keeps only in-frame clonotypes and omits some of them. The sample lists about 240,000 clones, approximately 86% seen once, with 0.95% to 1.5% in the top ten. The specimen was PBMCs. Receptors originate from a woman aged 25-40 years in good health and CMV-seropositive.

The chain employs TRBV19 and TRBJ1-2; D uncertain. Looked up from germline, CDR1 is LNHDA and CDR2 is SQIVND (reference sequence). The CDR3 loop spans 14 amino acids. Trimming removed 5 bases from V and 4 bases from J, with 14 bases in between. CDR3 sequence (DNA): TGTGCCAGTAGTGCCACCGGGGTTACCTATGGCTACACCTTC. Translation gives CASSATGVTYGYTF.

This clone was seen a few times. The chain has TRBV28 and TRBJ1-4; tentative D call: TRBD1 (5 bases). The ends were cut back, 4 bases at V and 2 bases at J, with 8 bases in the middle. Germline V gene sequence: CDR1 MDHEN, CDR2 SYDVKM. The CDR3 is made up of 14 amino acids. CDR3 sequence: CASSSRQTNEKLFF. The CDR3 nucleotides read TGTGCCAGCAGTTCTAGACAGACTAATGAAAAACTGTTTTTT.

The chain links TRBV5-1 to TRBJ2-1, with 15 bases matching TRBD2. V lost 4 bases to trimming and J lost 8 bases; unmatched junction nucleotides: 10. Germline CDR1 and CDR2: SGHRS and YFSETQ. The CDR3 extends over 17 amino acids. This CDR3 reads CASSLGLAGGTLDEQFF. In DNA form, the CDR3 reads TGCGCCAGCAGCCTAGGACTAGCGGGAGGGACGCTAGATGAGCAGTTCTTC.

In DNA form, the CDR3 reads TGTGCCAGCAGTTTGGGGACTAGCGGGAGCAATGAGCAGTTCTTC. This translates into CASSLGTSGSNEQFF. The V gene is TRBV7-9, the J gene TRBJ2-1; 14 bases map to TRBD2. This CDR3 is built from 15 residues. Unmatched junction bases numbered 4, after V lost 6 bases and J lost 6 bases. Germline V CDR1 and CDR2: SEHNR, FQNEAQ (reference sequence).

V gene TRBV10-3 combines with J gene TRBJ2-7; D gene ambiguous. V was trimmed by 2 bases and J by 2 bases, leaving 4 bases between them. Germline CDR1 reads ENHRY; CDR2 reads SYGVKD. There are 12 residues in the CDR3. CDR3 in amino acids: CAISESPYEQYF. The CDR3 DNA is TGTGCCATCAGTGAGAGCCCCTACGAGCAGTACTTC.

This clone was detected only once. V gene TRBV6-1 combines with J gene TRBJ1-5; D may be TRBD1 (5 bases). Germline values: CDR1 MNHNS, CDR2 SASEGT. V was shortened by 7 bases and J by 3 bases, with 13 bases between the two germline ends. The CDR3 sequence is 14 residues long. The CDR3 coding sequence is TGTGCCAGCACTCCAGGGCGAGACAATCAGCCCCAGCATTTT. It is translated as CASTPGRDNQPQHF.

The CDR3: CASSEKLAGGFHEQYF. The CDR3 DNA reads TGTGCCAGCAGTGAAAAACTAGCGGGAGGGTTCCACGAGCAGTACTTC. The rearrangement joins TRBV2 to TRBJ2-7, with 13 bases identical to TRBD2. This CDR3 is 16 amino acids long. CDR1 SNHLY and CDR2 FYNNEI come from the germline V gene. V gave up 2 bases and J gave up 5 bases; unmatched junction bases: 6.

The chain is built from TRBV11-2 and TRBJ1-1, with D maybe TRBD1 (6 bases). CDR1 is SGHAT, CDR2 FQNNGV, per germline. Trimming cost V 0 bases and J 5 bases, with 7 bases left between them. CDR3 length equals 13 residues. CDR3 sequence (DNA): TGTGCCAGCAGCTTAGACAGGGGAACTGAAGCTTTCTTT. Translation gives CASSLDRGTEAFF.

The chain recombines TRBV27 with TRBJ2-7; possibly TRBD1 for D (5 bases). CDR3 length: 15 residues. Germline V gene sequence: CDR1 MNHEY, CDR2 SMNVEV (reference sequence). Trimming took 0 bases from V and 2 from J, leaving 11 bases between them. As DNA, the CDR3 is TGTGCCAGCAGTTTATCCCCAGGGCGCGCCTACGAGCAGTACTTC. Translation: CASSLSPGRAYEQYF.